This TCR beta chain comes out of a study of blood T cell repertoires in COVID-19. V was trimmed by 6 bases and J by 4 bases, leaving 9 bases between them. The CDR3 covers 12 residues. Original handling: Counts of nucleated cells, estimated from reference gene primer amplification, were obtained. The repertoire was sequenced with immunoSEQ multiplex PCR; TCRdb's copy has only in-frame clones and lacks some. The D gene and trimming were derived from the DNA, and the V and J assignments and clone size from that table. In the table there are roughly 40,000 clones, around 84% of which are singletons. The V gene is TRBV12-3 or TRBV12-4, the J gene TRBJ2-5; D possibly corresponds to TRBD1 (6 bases). The receptor was isolated from a man between 65 and 85 years old with acute or convalescent COVID-19. Sequenced: peripheral blood. This CDR3 is CASSPGAETQYF. In DNA, the CDR3 is TGTGCCAGCAGCCCAGGGGCAGAGACCCAGTACTTC.